This T cell receptor beta chain was captured in a study of T-cell reconstitution after alpha-beta-depleted transplantation in children. Construction of the TCRbeta library involved unique molecular identifiers. In TCRdb, the PCR reads were re-called with MiXCR into one record per CDR3 protein. Of about 980,000 distinct CDR3 sequences in the sample, 25% to 35% were seen once. Germline V gives CDR1 DFQATT, CDR2 SNEGSKA (reference sequence). The CDR3 consists of 16 residues. The V gene lost 0 bases and the J gene lost 3 bases, with 15 bases spanning the gap. The gene calls are TRBV20-1 and TRBJ2-1; TRBD2 might be the D (5 bases). Material: PBMCs, mostly from graft donor cells, obtained 360 days after TCRalphabeta/CD19-depleted stem cell transplant. The origin of this receptor is a boy in the first two years of life who had a stem cell transplant for SCID, so the T cells may come from the graft donor. In DNA, the CDR3 is TGCAGTGCTAGAGATCTGAGGACTGCGCACTACAATGAGCAGTTCTTC. This sequence encodes CSARDLRTAHYNEQFF.